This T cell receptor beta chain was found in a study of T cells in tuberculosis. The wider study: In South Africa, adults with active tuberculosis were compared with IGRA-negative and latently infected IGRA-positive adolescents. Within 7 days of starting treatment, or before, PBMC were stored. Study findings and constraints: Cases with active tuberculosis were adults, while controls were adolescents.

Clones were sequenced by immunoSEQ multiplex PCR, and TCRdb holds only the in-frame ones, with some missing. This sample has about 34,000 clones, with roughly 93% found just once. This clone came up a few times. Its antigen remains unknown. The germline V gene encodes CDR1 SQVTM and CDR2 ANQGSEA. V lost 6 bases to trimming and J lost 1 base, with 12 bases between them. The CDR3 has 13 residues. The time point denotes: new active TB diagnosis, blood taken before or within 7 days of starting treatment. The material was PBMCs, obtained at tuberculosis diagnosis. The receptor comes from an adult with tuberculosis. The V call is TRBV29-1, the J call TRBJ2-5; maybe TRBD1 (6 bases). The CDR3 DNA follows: TGCAGCGTCTCCATGGGGGCCCAAGAGACCCAGTACTTC. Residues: CSVSMGAQETQYF.